The entry that follows covers one TCR beta chain sequence. The antigen is unknown. Researchers ran the PCR with 60 Vbeta and 13 Jbeta primers. Assay: immunoSEQ multiplex PCR; the TCRdb copy retains only in-frame clones and omits some. The sample consists of 100,000 or so clones, roughly 84% of them appearing once. This specimen comes from a study of cytomegalovirus exposure and HLA in healthy donors. Study-wide points: Later, an analysis showed that TCR beta chains associated with HLA were more clonally expanded than others that were equally common. Earlier analysis found most TCR beta V segments productive about 87% or about 30% of the time.

Donors in the study were healthy people who gave bone marrow. While unrecorded immune exposures were likely, the donors were nominally healthy when sampled. Trimming took off 7 bases at V and 1 base at J, with 13 bases between the two ends. CDR3 length: 13 residues. Germline values: CDR1 SQVTM, CDR2 ANQGSEA. Source material: PBMCs. This TCR came from a woman younger than 30 in good health and CMV-seronegative. The rearrangement links TRBV29-1 to TRBJ1-1, with D possibly being TRBD1 (5 bases). In DNA, the CDR3 is TGCAGCGCATGGTCGACAGAGAACACTGAAGCTTTCTTT. It encodes CSAWSTENTEAFF.